What follows are 15 T cell receptor beta chains derived from one specimen sequenced in a study of blood T cell repertoires in COVID-19. Here immunoSEQ multiplex PCR was the method, and the copy in TCRdb shows in-frame clones only, minus some. The profile shows 200,000 to 300,000 clones, around four fifths of them singletons. Sequencing was carried out using peripheral blood. All receptors come from a woman in her fifties or sixties with active or convalescent COVID-19.

This clone was counted ten times or more. The V call is TRBV5-1, the J call TRBJ1-2, with TRBD1 matching over 7 bases. The CDR3 loop spans 15 amino acids. Germline values: CDR1 SGHRS, CDR2 YFSETQ. The ends lost 1 base at V and 5 bases at J; junction bases unmatched: 8. The CDR3 DNA follows: TGCGCCAGCAGCTTGTCGTGGGACAGCTTATATGGCTACACCTTC. Protein product: CASSLSWDSLYGYTF.

The chain is built from TRBV6-6 and TRBJ1-1; D is uncertain. The CDR3 is made up of 11 amino acids. V gave up 3 bases and J gave up 7 bases, with 6 bases separating them. The germline V gene encodes CDR1 MNHNY and CDR2 SVGAGI (reference sequence). DNA for the CDR3: TGTGCCAGCAGTTATCGGGTTGAAGCTTTCTTT. This codes for CASSYRVEAFF.

V and J are TRBV10-2 and TRBJ1-6; perhaps TRBD1 as D (5 bases). Trimming took off 7 bases at V and 5 bases at J, with 12 bases between the two ends. Germline V gene sequence: CDR1 WSHSY, CDR2 SAAADI. The CDR3 totals 14 residues. CDR3 bases: TGCGCCAGCACCCAGGGAACTAATAATTCACCCCTCCACTTT. It encodes CASTQGTNNSPLHF.

The V gene is TRBV11-2, the J gene TRBJ2-1, with D uncertain. This CDR3 has 15 residues. Trimming took 0 bases from V and 3 from J, leaving 9 bases between them. Per the germline V gene, CDR1 is SGHAT and CDR2 is FQNNGV. CDR3: CASSLDGANYNEQFF. DNA of the CDR3: TGTGCCAGCAGCTTAGACGGAGCGAACTACAATGAGCAGTTCTTC.

The rearrangement links TRBV2 to TRBJ1-2; 7 bases agree with TRBD1. Germline CDR1 SNHLY, CDR2 FYNNEI. This CDR3 contains 13 residues. Unmatched junction bases numbered 3, after V lost 6 bases and J lost 2 bases. This chain's CDR3 is CASRGQANYGYTF. Here the CDR3 DNA reads TGTGCCAGCAGAGGACAGGCAAACTATGGCTACACCTTC.

The rearrangement joins TRBV19 to TRBJ1-5; TRBD1 aligns across 8 bases. CDR3 length equals 19 residues. V dropped 3 bases and J dropped 4; count of bases not matched to a gene: 17. CDR1 LNHDA and CDR2 SQIVND come from the germline V gene (reference sequence). In DNA form, the CDR3 reads TGTGCCAGTAGTATGGCCCGATGGCAGGGGGCCTCCCCGAATCAGCCCCAGCATTTT. This gives the protein CASSMARWQGASPNQPQHF.

This chain links TRBV3-1 (or the pseudogene TRBV3-2) with TRBJ1-4, with D hard to call. The V end was cut by 2 bases, the J end by 4 bases, with 14 bases between. Germline-derived CDR1 and CDR2 are LGHDT and YNNKEL (reference sequence). The CDR3 contains 16 residues. Written as DNA, the CDR3 is TGTGCCAGCAGCCAACCCCAGGTCCTGGGTAATGAAAAACTGTTTTTT. This gives the protein CASSQPQVLGNEKLFF.

The chain uses TRBV5-1 and TRBJ2-5, with D possibly matching TRBD1 (5 bases). Germline CDR1 SGHRS, CDR2 YFSETQ. This CDR3 spans 15 amino acids. V was trimmed by 3 bases and J by 4 bases, leaving 16 bases between them. This CDR3 is CASSYQGSSAETQYF. As DNA, the CDR3 is TGCGCCAGCAGCTATCAGGGAAGCTCAGCAGAGACCCAGTACTTC.

The V gene is TRBV28, the J gene TRBJ2-6; no reliable D call. Trimming cost V 4 bases and J 0 bases, with 16 bases left between them. Germline values: CDR1 MDHEN, CDR2 SYDVKM. This CDR3 spans 18 amino acids. For the CDR3, the DNA is TGTGCCAGCAGTTACAACCCCTTTATTAACTCTGGGGCCAACGTCCTGACTTTC. Translation gives CASSYNPFINSGANVLTF. Full variable domain (missing parts from reference TRBV28 and TRBJ2-6): DVKVTQSSRYLVKRTGEKVFLECVQDMDHENMFWYRQDPGLGLRLIYFSYDVKMKEKGDIPEGYSVSREKKERFSLILESASTNQTSMYLCASSYNPFINSGANVLTFGAGSRLTVL.

This clone was detected once. The rearrangement uses TRBV28 and TRBJ1-5; 7 nucleotides line up with TRBD1. The CDR3 totals 16 residues. V was clipped by 5 bases and J by 5 bases; unmatched bases: 12. Germline CDR1 is MDHEN and CDR2 is SYDVKM. The CDR3 spells CASSGGTVFLDQPQHF. CDR3 DNA: TGTGCCAGCAGTGGAGGGACAGTTTTCCTGGATCAGCCCCAGCATTTT.

The gene calls are TRBV19 and TRBJ1-3; D is unclear. This CDR3 is 16 amino acids long. V gave up 0 bases and J gave up 3 bases, with 12 bases separating them. Per the germline V gene, CDR1 is LNHDA and CDR2 is SQIVND (reference sequence). The CDR3 spells CASSIDRSPGGNTIYF. Here the CDR3 DNA reads TGTGCCAGTAGTATAGACCGGAGCCCGGGTGGAAACACCATATATTTT.

The chain links TRBV6-5 to TRBJ2-2; 7 bases align to TRBD2. CDR1 and CDR2 (germline): MNHEY, SVGAGI. The CDR3 sequence is 14 residues long. The ends lost 7 bases at V and 4 bases at J; junction bases unmatched: 6. CDR3 nucleotides: TGTGCCAGCAAGCGGGGAAGAGGCACCGGGGAGCTGTTTTTT. Translated: CASKRGRGTGELFF.

The chain recombines TRBV11-2 with TRBJ2-3; maybe TRBD2 (5 bases). This CDR3 is 16 amino acids long. With 3 bases removed from V and 3 bases from J, the gap between germline ends came to 16 bases. Germline assignment: CDR1 SGHAT and CDR2 FQNNGV. CDR3 residues: CASSLGGGRGTDTQYF. The CDR3 region has the DNA TGTGCCAGCAGCTTGGGTGGTGGGAGAGGTACAGATACGCAGTATTTT.

This chain joins TRBV4-1 and TRBJ2-5; 8 bases line up with TRBD2. Losses at the gene ends were 0 bases for V and 5 bases for J; bases not matched to a gene: 8. CDR1 is MGHRA and CDR2 is YSYEKL in the germline V gene. CDR3 length: 16 amino acids. The CDR3 region is CASSQDRGRGAETQYF. CDR3 coding DNA: TGCGCCAGCAGCCAAGATCGGGGGCGGGGGGCGGAGACCCAGTACTTC.

CDR3 protein: CASSWPAGGNAEAFF. In DNA, the CDR3 is TGTGCCAGTAGTTGGCCGGCAGGGGGAAACGCTGAAGCTTTCTTT. The J gene is TRBJ1-1, the V gene TRBV19; 7 bases align to TRBD1. The germline CDR1 and CDR2 sequences are LNHDA and SQIVND (reference sequence). V dropped 5 bases and J dropped 6; count of bases not matched to a gene: 12. The CDR3 contains 15 residues. The whole variable domain, filled in from reference TRBV19 and TRBJ1-1, reads DGGITQSPKYLFRKEGQNVTLSCEQNLNHDAMYWYRQDPGQGLRLIYYSQIVNDFQKGDIAEGYSVSREKKESFPLTVTSAQKNPTAFYLCASSWPAGGNAEAFFGQGTRLTVV.